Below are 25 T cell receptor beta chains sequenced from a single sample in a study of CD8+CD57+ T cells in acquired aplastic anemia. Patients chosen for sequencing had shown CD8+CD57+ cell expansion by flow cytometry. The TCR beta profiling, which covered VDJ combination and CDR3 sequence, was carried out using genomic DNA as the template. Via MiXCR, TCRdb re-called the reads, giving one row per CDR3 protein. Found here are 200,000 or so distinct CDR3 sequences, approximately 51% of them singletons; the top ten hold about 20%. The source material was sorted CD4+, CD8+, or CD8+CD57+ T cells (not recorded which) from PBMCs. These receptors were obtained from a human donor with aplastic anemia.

CDR3 protein: CSARAAGTEAFF. The CDR3 coding sequence is TGCAGTGCTAGGGCCGCGGGGACTGAAGCTTTCTTT. The V gene is TRBV20-1, the J gene TRBJ1-1, with D uncertain. Germline CDR1 is DFQATT and CDR2 is SNEGSKA (reference sequence). V was clipped by 3 bases and J by 5 bases, with 10 bases between them. CDR3 length: 12 residues.

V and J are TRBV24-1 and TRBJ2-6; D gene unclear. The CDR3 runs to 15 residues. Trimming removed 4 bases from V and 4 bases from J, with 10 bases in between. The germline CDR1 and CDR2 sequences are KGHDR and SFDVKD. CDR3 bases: TGTGCCACCAGTGAGGCGGCCTCCGGGGCCAACGTCCTGACTTTC. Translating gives CATSEAASGANVLTF.

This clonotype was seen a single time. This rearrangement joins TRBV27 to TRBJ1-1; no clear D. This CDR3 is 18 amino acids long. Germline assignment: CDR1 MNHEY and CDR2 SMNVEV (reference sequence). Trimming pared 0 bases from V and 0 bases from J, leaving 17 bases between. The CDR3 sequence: CASSLSLGSSLMNTEAFF. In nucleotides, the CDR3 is TGTGCCAGCAGTTTATCCTTAGGGAGTTCCCTCATGAACACTGAAGCTTTCTTT.

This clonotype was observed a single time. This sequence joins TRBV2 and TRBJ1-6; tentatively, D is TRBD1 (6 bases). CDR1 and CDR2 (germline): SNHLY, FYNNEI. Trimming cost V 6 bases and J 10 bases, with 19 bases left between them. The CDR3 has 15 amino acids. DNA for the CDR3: TGTGCCAGCAGAGATGGGCCCAGGGGTGGCTCACCCCTCCACTTT. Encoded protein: CASRDGPRGGSPLHF.

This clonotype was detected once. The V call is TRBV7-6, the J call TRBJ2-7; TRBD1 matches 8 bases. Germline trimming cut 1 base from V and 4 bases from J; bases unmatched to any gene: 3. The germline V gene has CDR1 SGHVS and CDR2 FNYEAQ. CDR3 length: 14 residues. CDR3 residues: CASSLGQGRYEQYF. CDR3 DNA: TGTGCCAGCAGCTTAGGACAGGGGAGGTACGAGCAGTACTTC.

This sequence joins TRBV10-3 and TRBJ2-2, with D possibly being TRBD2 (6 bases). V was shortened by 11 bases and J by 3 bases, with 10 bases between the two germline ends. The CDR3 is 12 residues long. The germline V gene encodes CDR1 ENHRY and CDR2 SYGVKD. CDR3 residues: CASGTYTGELFF. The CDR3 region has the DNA TGTGCCTCCGGGACTTACACCGGGGAGCTGTTTTTT.

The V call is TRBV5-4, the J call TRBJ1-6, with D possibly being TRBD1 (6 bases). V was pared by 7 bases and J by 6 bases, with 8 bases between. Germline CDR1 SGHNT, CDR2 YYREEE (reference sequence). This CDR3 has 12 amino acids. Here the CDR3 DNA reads TGTGCCAGCGGGGGGCGTAATTCACCCCTCCACTTT. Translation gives CASGGRNSPLHF.

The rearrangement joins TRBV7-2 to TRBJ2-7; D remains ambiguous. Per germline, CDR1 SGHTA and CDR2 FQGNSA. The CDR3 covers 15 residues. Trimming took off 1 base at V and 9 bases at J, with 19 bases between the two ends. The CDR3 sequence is CASSLDPGRMSGQYF. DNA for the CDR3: TGTGCCAGCAGCTTAGATCCTGGGCGGATGTCCGGGCAGTACTTC.

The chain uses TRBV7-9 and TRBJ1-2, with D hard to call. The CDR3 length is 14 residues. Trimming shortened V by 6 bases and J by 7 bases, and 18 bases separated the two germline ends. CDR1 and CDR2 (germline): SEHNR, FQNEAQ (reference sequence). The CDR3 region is CASSEEGALRGYTF. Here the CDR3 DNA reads TGTGCCAGCAGTGAAGAGGGAGCACTGCGTGGCTACACCTTC.

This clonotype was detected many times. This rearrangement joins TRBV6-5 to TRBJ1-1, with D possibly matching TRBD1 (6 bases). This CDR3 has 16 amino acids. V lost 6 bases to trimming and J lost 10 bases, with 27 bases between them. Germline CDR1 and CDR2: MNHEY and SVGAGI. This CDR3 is CASRDRDGGHKERAFF. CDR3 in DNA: TGTGCCAGCAGAGACCGGGACGGGGGCCACAAAGAGAGAGCTTTCTTT.

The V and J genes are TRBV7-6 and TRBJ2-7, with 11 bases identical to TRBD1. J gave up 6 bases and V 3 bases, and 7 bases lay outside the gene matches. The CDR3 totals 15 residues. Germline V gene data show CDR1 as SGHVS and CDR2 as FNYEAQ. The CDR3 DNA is TGTGCCAGCAGCTTCCAGGGACAGGGGGGCGTCGAGCAGTACTTC. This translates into CASSFQGQGGVEQYF.

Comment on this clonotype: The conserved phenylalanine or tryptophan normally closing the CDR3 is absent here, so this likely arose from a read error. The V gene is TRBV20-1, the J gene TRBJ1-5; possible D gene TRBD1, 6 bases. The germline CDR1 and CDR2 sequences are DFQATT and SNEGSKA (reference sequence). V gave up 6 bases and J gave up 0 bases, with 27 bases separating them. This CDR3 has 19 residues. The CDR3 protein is CSAREVGGRGDYSNQPQHL. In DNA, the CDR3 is TGCAGTGCCCGGGAAGTGGGGGGCCGAGGGGATTATAGCAATCAGCCCCAGCATTTA.

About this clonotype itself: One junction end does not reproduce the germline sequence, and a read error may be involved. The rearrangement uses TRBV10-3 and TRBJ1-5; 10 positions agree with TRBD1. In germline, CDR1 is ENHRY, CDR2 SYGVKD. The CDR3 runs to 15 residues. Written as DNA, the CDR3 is TGTGCCAGAGAAGACCGGGACAGGGGTGATCAGTCCCAGCATTTT. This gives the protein CAREDRDRGDQSQHF.

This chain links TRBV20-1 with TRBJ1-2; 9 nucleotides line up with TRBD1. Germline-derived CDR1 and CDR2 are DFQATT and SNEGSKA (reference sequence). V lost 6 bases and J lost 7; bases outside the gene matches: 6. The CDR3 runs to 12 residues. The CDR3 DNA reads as TGCAGTGCGACCGGGACAGGGTTTGGCTACACCTTC. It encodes CSATGTGFGYTF.

The CDR3, as DNA: TGTGCCAGCAGCGCTTTGACAGGAGCAGCTAACACTGAAGCTTTCTTT. This codes for CASSALTGAANTEAFF. The gene calls are TRBV7-8 and TRBJ1-1; tentative D call: TRBD1 (6 bases). Trimming cost V 5 bases and J 2 bases, with 18 bases left between them. CDR1 is SGHVS, CDR2 FQNEAQ, per germline. The CDR3 loop spans 16 amino acids.

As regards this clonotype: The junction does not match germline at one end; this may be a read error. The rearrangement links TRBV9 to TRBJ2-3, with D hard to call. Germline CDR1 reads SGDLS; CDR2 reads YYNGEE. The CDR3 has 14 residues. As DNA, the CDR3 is TGCGCCAGCAGCCAAGTGTCGCCCACAGATACGCAGTATTTT. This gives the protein CASSQVSPTDTQYF.

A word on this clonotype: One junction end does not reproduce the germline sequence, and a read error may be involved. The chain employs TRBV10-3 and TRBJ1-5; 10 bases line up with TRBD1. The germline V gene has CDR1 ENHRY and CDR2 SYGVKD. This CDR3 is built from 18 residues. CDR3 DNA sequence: TGTGCCAGCAGTGAGCTGGACGAAGACAGGGGGCTCAATCAGCCCCAGCATTTT. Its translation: CASSELDEDRGLNQPQHF.

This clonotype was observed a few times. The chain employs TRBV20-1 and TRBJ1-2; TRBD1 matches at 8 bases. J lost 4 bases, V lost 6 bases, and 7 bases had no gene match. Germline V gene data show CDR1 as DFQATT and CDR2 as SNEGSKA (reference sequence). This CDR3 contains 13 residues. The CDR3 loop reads CSATDRASYGYTF. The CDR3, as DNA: TGCAGTGCCACGGACAGGGCCTCCTATGGCTACACCTTC.

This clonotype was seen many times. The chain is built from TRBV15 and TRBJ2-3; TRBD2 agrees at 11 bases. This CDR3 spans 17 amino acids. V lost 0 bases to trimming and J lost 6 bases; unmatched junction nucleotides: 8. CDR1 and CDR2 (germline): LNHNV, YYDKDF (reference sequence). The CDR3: CATSRDLPGTSGDTQYF. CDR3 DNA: TGTGCCACCAGCAGAGACCTACCAGGGACTAGCGGCGATACGCAGTATTTT.

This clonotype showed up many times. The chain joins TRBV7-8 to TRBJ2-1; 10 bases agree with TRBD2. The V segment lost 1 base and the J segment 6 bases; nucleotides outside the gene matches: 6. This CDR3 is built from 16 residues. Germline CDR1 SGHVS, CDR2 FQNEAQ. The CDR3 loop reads CASSLVSSGGFNEQFF. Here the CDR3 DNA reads TGTGCCAGCAGCTTAGTTTCTAGCGGGGGATTCAATGAGCAGTTCTTC.

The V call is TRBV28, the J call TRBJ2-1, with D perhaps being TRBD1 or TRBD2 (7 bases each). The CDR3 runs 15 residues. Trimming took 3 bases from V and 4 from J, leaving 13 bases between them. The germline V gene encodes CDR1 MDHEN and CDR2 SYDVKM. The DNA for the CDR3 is TGTGCCAGCAGTTTGAGCGGGACAGTTTACAATGAGCAGTTCTTC. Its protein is CASSLSGTVYNEQFF. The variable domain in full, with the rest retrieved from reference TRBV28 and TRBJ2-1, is DVKVTQSSRYLVKRTGEKVFLECVQDMDHENMFWYRQDPGLGLRLIYFSYDVKMKEKGDIPEGYSVSREKKERFSLILESASTNQTSMYLCASSLSGTVYNEQFFGPGTRLTVL.

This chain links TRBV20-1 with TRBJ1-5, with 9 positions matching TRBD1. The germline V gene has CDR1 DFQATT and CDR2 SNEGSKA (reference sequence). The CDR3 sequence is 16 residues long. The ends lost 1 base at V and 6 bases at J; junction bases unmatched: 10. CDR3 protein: CSARVETGGWCQPQHF. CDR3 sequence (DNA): TGCAGTGCTAGAGTGGAGACAGGGGGATGGTGTCAGCCCCAGCATTTT.

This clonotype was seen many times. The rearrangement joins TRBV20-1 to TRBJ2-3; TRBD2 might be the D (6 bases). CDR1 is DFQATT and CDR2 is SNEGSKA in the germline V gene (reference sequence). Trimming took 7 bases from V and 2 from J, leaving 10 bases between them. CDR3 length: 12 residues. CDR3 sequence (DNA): TGCAGTGGCGGGGACTTCACAGATACGCAGTATTTT. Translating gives CSGGDFTDTQYF.

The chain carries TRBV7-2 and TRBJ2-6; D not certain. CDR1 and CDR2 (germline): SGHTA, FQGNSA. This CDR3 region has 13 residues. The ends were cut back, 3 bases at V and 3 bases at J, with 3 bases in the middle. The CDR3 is CASSFFGANVLTF. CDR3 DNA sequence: TGTGCCAGCAGCTTTTTTGGGGCCAACGTCCTGACTTTC. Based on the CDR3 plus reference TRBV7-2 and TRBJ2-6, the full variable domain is GAGVSQSPSNKVTEKGKDVELRCDPISGHTALYWYRQSLGQGLEFLIYFQGNSAPDKSGLPSDRFSAERTGGSVSTLTIQRTQQEDSAVYLCASSFFGANVLTFGAGSRLTVL.

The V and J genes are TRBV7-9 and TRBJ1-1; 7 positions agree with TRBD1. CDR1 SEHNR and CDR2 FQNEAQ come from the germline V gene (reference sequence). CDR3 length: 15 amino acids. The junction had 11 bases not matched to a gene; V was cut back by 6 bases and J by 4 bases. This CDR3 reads CASSSTGAPCTEAFF. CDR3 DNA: TGTGCCAGCAGTTCCACAGGGGCACCTTGCACTGAAGCTTTCTTT.